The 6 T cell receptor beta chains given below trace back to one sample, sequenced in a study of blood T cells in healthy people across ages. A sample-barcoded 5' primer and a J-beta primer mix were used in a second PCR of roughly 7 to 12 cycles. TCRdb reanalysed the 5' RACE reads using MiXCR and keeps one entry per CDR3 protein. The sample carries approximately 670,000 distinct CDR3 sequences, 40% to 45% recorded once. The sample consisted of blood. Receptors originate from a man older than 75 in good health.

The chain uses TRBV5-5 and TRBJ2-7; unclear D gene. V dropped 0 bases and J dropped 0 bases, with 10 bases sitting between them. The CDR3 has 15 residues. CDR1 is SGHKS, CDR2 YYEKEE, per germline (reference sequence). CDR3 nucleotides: TGTGCCAGCAGCTTGGGGCCATCGAGCTCCTACGAGCAGTACTTC. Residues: CASSLGPSSSYEQYF.

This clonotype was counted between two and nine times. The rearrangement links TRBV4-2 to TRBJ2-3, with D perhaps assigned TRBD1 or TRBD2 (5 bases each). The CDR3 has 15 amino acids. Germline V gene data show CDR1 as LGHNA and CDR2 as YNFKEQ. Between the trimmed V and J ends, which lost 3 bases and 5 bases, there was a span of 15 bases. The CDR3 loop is CASSHTRGQGDTQYF. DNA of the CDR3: TGTGCCAGCAGCCACACGAGGGGCCAAGGAGATACGCAGTATTTT.

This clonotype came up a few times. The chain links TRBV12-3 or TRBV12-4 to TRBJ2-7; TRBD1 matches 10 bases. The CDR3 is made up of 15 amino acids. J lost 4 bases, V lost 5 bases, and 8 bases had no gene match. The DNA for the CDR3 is TGTGCCAGCAGTGGGGCCCGGGACAGGGGATACGAGCAGTACTTC. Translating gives CASSGARDRGYEQYF.

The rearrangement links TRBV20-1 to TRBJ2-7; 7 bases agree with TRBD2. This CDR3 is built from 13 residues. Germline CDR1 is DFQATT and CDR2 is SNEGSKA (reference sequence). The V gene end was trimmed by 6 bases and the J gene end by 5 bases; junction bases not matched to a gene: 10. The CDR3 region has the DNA TGCAGTGCCCATAGCGGTCTAGCGGACGAGCAGTACTTC. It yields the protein CSAHSGLADEQYF.

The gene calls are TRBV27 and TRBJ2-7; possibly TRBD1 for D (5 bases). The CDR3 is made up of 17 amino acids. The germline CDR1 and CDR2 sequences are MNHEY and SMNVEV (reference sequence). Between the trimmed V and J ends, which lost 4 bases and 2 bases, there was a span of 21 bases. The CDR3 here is CASSYGVRASGPYEQYF. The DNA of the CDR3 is TGTGCCAGCAGTTATGGGGTCAGGGCCTCTGGCCCCTACGAGCAGTACTTC.

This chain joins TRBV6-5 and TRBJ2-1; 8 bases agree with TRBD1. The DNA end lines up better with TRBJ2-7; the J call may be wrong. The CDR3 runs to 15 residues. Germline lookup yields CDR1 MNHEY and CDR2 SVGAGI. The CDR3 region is CASSYRGAGGNEQYF. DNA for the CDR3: TGTGCCAGCAGTTACAGAGGGGCAGGGGGCAATGAGCAGTACTTC.